This T cell receptor (beta chain) was captured by sequencing in a study of cytomegalovirus exposure and HLA in healthy donors. Broader study findings: In an earlier analysis, about 87% or about 30%: the productive usage of most TCR beta V segments. Some public TCRs appeared in many individuals, while most sequences were rare. A few CMV-associated chains were confirmed in vitro to be specific for CMV antigens.

PCR used 60 Vbeta primers and 13 Jbeta primers. TCRdb keeps only in-frame clones here, not all; method: immunoSEQ multiplex PCR. The table for this sample gives fewer than 85,000 clones. CDR1 and CDR2 (germline): MGHRA, YSYEKL. V was trimmed by 3 bases and J by 5 bases, leaving 16 bases between them. The CDR3 spans 15 residues. Comment on this clone: As yet, its antigen is unknown.

This receptor was taken from a man aged 30-40 years in good health and CMV-seronegative. Sequencing was performed on PBMCs. The chain couples TRBV4-1 to TRBJ2-5, with D possibly being TRBD2 (5 bases). CDR3 in amino acids: CASSQSLTWRETQYF. The CDR3, as DNA: TGCGCCAGCAGCCAGAGCCTGACATGGAGGGAGACCCAGTACTTC.